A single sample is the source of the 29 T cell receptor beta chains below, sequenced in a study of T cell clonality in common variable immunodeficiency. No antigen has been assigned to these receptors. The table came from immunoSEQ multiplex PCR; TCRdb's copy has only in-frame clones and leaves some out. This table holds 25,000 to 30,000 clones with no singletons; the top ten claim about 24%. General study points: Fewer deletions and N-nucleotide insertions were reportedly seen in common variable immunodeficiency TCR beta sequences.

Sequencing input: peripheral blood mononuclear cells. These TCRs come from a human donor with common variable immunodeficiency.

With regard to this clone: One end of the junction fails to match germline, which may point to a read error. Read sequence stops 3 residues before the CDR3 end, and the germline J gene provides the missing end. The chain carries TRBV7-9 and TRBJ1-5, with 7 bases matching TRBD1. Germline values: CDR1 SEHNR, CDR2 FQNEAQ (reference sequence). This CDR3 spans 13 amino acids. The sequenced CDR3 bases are TGTTCCAGCAGCGGGACAGGCAATCAGCCC. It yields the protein CSSSGTGNQP. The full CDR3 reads CSSSGTGNQPQHF. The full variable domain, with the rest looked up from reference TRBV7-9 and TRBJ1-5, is DTGVSQNPRHKITKRGQNVTFRCDPISEHNRLYWYRQTLGQGPEFLTYFQNEAQLEKSRLLSDRFSAERPKGSFSTLEIQRTEQGDSAMYLCSSSGTGNQPQHFGDGTRLSIL.

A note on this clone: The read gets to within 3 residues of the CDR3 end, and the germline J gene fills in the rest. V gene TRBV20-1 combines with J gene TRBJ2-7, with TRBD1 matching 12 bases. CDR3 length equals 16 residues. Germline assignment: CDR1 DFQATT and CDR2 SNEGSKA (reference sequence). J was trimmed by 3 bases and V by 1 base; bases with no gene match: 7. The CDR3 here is CSARAGQGAHFYEQYF. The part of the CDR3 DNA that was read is TGCAGTGCTAGAGCGGGACAGGGGGCGCACTTCTACGAG.

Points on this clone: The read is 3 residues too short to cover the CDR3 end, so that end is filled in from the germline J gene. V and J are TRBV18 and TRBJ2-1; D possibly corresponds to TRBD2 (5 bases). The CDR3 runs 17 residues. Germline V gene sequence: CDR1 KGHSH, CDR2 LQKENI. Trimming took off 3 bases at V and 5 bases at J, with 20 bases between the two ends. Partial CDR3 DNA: TGTGCCAGCTCACCCGAACGGCGGGCCTACTCTAACAATGAG. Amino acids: CASSPERRAYSNNE. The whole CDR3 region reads CASSPERRAYSNNEQFF.

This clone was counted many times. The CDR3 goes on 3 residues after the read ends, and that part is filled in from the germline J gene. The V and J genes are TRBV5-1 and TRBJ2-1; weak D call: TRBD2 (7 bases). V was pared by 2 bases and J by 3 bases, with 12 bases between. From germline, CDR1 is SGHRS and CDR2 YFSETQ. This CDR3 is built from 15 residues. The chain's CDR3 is CASSLWRGGYNEQFF. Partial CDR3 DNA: TGCGCCAGCAGCTTATGGAGGGGGGGCTACAATGAG. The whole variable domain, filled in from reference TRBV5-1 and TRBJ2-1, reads KAGVTQTPRYLIKTRGQQVTLSCSPISGHRSVSWYQQTPGQGLQFLFEYFSETQRNKGNFPGRFSGRQFSNSRSEMNVSTLELGDSALYLCASSLWRGGYNEQFFGPGTRLTVL.

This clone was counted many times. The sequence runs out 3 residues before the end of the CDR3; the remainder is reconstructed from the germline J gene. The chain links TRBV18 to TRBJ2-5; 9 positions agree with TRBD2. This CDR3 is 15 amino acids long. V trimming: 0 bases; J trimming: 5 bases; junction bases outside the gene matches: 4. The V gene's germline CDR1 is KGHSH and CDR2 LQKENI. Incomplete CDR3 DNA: TGTGCCAGCTCACCACCCGCGGGGGGGCCGGAGACC. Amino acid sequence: CASSPPAGGPET. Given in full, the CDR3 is CASSPPAGGPETQYF.

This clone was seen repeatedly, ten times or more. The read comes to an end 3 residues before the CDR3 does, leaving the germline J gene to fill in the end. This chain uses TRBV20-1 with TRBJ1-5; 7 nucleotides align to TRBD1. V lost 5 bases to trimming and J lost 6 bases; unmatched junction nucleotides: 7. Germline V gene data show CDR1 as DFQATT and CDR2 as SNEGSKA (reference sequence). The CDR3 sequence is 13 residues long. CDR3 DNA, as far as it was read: TGCAGTGCTCCAAGACAGGGAGGTCAGCCC. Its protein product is CSAPRQGGQP. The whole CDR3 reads CSAPRQGGQPQHF.

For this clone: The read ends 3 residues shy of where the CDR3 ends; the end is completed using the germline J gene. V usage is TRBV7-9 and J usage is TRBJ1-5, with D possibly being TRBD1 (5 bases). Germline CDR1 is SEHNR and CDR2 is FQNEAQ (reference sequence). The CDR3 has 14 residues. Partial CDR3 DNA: TGTGCCAGCAGCCCTGGGGCAGGCGAAATACCC. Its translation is CASSPGAGEIP. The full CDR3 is CASSPGAGEIPQHF.

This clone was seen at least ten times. The chain's CDR3 is CAWFTPSGRWNEQFF. The covered CDR3 bases are TGTGCCTGGTTTACACCTAGCGGGAGATGGAATGAG. The chain carries TRBV30 and TRBJ2-1, with 10 bases identical to TRBD2. With the read ending 3 residues before the CDR3 end, the germline J gene is used to fill in that end. J was trimmed by 7 bases and V by 5 bases; bases with no gene match: 11. This CDR3 comprises 15 residues. Germline CDR1 reads GTSNPN; CDR2 reads SVGIG (reference sequence).

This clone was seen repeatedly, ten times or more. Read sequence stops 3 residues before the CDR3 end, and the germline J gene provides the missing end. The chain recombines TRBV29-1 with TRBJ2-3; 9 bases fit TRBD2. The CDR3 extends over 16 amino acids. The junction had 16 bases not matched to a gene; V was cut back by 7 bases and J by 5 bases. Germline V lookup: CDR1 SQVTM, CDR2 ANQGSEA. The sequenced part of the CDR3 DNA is TGCAGCGGGGACGAAAGAGCGGGAGGCCGGGGAGATACG. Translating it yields CSGDERAGGRGDT. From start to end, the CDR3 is CSGDERAGGRGDTQYF.

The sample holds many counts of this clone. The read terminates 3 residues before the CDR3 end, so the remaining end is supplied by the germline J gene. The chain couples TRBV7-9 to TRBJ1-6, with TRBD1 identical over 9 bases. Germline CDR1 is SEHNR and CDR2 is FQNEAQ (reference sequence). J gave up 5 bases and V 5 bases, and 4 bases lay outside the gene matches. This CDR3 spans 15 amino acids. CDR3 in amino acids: CASSPGQGNNSPLHF. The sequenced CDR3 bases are TGTGCCAGCAGCCCGGGACAGGGAAATAATTCACCC.

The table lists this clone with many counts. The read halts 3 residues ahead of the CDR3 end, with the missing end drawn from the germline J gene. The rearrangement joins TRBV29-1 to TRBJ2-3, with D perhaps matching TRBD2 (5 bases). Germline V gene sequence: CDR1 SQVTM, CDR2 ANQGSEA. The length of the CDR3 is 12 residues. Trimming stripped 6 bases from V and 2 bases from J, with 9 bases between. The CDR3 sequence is CSVRTSTDTQYF. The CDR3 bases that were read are TGCAGCGTCCGGACTTCCACAGATACG.

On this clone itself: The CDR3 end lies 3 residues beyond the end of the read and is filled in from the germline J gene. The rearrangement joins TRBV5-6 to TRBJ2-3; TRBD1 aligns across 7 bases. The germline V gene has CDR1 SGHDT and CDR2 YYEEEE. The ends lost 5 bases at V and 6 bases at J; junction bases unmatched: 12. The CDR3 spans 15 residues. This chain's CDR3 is CASRLQGKRTDTQYF. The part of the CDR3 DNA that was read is TGTGCCAGCAGACTACAGGGGAAACGGACTGATACG.

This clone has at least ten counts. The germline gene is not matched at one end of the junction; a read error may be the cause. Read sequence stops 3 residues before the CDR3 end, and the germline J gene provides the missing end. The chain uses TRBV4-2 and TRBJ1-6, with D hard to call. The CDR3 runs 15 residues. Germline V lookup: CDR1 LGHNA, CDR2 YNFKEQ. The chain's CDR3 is CASSQEVLQNSPLHF. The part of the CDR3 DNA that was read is TGCGCCAGCAGCCAAGAGGTCTTGCAGAATTCACCC.

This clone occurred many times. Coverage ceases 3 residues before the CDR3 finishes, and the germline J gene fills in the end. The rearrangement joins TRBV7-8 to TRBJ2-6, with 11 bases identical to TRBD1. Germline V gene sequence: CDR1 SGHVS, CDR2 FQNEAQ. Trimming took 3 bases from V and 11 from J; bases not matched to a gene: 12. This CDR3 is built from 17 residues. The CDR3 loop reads CASSFTRRGTGGDVLTF. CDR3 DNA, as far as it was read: TGTGCCAGCAGCTTCACGAGACGTGGGACAGGGGGGGACGTC.

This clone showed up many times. The CDR3 sequence is CASSPSEYNEQFF. The covered CDR3 bases are TGTGCCAGCTCACCGTCAGAATACAATGAG. The V and J genes are TRBV18 and TRBJ2-1; no reliable D call. The read finishes 3 residues shy of the CDR3 end, and the germline J gene is used to complete it. Trimming stripped 3 bases from V and 4 bases from J, with 7 bases between. The CDR3 is 13 residues long. CDR1 and CDR2 from the germline V gene are KGHSH and LQKENI. Full variable domain (rest looked up from reference TRBV18 and TRBJ2-1): NAGVMQNPRHLVRRRGQEARLRCSPMKGHSHVYWYRQLPEEGLKFMVYLQKENIIDESGMPKERFSAEFPKEGPSILRIQQVVRGDSAAYFCASSPSEYNEQFFGPGTRLTVL.

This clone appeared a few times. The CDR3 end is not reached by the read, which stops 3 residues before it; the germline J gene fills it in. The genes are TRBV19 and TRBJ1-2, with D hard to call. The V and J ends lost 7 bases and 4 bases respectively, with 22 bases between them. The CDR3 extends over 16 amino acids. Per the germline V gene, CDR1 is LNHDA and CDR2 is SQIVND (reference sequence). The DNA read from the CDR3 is TGTGCCAGTAAGGCTAACAGCCAACATCGGGGCTATGGC. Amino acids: CASKANSQHRGYG. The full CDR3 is CASKANSQHRGYGYTF.

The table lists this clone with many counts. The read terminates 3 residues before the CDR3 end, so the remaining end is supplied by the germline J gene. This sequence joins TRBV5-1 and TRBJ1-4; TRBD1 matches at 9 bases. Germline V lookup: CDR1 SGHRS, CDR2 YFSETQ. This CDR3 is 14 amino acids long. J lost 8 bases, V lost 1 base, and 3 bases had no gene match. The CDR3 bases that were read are TGCGCCAGCAGCTTGACAGGGGGCCAAGAAAAA. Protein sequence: CASSLTGGQEK. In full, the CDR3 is CASSLTGGQEKLFF. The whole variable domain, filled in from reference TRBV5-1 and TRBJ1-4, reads KAGVTQTPRYLIKTRGQQVTLSCSPISGHRSVSWYQQTPGQGLQFLFEYFSETQRNKGNFPGRFSGRQFSNSRSEMNVSTLELGDSALYLCASSLTGGQEKLFFGSGTQLSVL.

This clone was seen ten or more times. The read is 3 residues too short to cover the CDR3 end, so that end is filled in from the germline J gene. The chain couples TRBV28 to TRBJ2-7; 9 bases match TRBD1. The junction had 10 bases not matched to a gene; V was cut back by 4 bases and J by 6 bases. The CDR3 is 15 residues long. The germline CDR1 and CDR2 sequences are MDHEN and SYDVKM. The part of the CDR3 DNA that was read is TGTGCCAGCAGTTCCGTCGGGACAGGGATCGGCGAG. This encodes CASSSVGTGIGE. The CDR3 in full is CASSSVGTGIGEQYF.

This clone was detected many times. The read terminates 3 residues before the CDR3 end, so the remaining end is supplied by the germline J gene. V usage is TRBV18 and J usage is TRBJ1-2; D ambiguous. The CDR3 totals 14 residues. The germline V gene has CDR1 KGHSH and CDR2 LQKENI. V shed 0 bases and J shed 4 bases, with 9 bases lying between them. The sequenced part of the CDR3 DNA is TGTGCCAGCTCACCACCGGGCAGCCCCTATGGC. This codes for CASSPPGSPYG. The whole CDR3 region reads CASSPPGSPYGYTF.

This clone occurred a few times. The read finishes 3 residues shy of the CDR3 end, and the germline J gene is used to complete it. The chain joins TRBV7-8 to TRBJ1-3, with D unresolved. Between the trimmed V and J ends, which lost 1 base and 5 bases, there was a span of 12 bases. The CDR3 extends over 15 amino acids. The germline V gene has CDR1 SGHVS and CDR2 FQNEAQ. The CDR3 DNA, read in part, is TGTGCCAGCAGCTTAGTTGGAGGGTTCCGAAACACC. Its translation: CASSLVGGFRNT. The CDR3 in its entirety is CASSLVGGFRNTIYF.

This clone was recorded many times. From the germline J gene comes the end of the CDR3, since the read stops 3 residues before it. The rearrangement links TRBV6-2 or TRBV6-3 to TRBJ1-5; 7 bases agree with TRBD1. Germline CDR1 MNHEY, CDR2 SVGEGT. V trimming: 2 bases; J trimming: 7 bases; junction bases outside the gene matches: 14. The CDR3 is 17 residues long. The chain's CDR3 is CASSYLIGGAGFQPQHF. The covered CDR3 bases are TGTGCCAGCAGTTACCTAATAGGGGGCGCCGGTTTCCAGCCC.

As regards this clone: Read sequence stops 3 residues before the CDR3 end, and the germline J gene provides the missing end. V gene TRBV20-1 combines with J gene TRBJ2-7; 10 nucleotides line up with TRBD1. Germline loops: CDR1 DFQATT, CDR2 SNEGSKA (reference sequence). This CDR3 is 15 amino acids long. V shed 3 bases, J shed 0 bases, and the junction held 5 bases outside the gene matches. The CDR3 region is CSASGGQGLSYEQYF. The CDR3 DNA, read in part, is TGCAGTGCTAGCGGGGGACAGGGGCTCTCCTACGAG.

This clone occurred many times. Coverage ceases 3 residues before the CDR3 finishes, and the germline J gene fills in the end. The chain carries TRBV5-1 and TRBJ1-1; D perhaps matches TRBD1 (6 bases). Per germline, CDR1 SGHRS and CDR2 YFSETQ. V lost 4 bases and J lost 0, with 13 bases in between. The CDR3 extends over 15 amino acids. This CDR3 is CASSPGHSMNTEAFF. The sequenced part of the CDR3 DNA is TGCGCCAGCAGCCCGGGACACTCCATGAACACTGAA. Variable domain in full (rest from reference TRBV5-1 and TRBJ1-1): KAGVTQTPRYLIKTRGQQVTLSCSPISGHRSVSWYQQTPGQGLQFLFEYFSETQRNKGNFPGRFSGRQFSNSRSEMNVSTLELGDSALYLCASSPGHSMNTEAFFGQGTRLTVV.

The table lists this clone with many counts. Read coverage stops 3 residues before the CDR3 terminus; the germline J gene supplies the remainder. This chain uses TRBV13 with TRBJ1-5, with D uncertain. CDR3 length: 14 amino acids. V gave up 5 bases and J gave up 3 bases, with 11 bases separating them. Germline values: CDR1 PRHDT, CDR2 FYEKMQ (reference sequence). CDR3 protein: CASSTRHLNQPQHF. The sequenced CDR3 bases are TGTGCCAGCAGCACTAGACACCTCAATCAGCCC.

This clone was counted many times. Here the CDR3 reads CSARLRDKANTGELFF. Incomplete CDR3 DNA: TGCAGCGCCCGACTCCGGGACAAAGCGAACACCGGGGAG. The chain recombines TRBV29-1 with TRBJ2-2, with TRBD1 as a possible D gene (6 bases). The read gets to within 3 residues of the CDR3 end, and the germline J gene fills in the rest. This CDR3 has 16 residues. V was pared by 7 bases and J by 0 bases, with 18 bases between. Germline assignment: CDR1 SQVTM and CDR2 ANQGSEA.

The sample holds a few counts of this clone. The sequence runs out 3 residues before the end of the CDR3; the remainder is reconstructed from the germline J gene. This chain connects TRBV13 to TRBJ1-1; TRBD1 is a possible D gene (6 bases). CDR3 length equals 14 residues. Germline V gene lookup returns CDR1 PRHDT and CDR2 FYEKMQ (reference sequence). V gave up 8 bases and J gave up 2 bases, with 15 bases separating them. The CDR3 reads CASRIGGANTEAFF. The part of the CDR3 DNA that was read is TGTGCCAGCCGAATTGGGGGGGCAAACACTGAA.

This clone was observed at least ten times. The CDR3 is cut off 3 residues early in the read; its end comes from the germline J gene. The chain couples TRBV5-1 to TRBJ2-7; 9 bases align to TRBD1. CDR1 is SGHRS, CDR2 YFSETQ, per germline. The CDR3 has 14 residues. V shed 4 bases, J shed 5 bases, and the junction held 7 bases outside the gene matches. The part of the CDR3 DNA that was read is TGCGCCAGCAGCCCCCGGACAGGGGAAGACGAG. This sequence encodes CASSPRTGEDE. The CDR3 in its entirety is CASSPRTGEDEQYF.

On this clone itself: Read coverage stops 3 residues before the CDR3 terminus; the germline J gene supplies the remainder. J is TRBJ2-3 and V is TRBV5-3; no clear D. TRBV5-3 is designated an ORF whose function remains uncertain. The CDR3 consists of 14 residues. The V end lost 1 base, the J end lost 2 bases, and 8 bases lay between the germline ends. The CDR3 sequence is CARSLTLFTDTQYF. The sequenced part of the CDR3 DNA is TGTGCCAGAAGCTTGACTTTATTCACAGATACG.

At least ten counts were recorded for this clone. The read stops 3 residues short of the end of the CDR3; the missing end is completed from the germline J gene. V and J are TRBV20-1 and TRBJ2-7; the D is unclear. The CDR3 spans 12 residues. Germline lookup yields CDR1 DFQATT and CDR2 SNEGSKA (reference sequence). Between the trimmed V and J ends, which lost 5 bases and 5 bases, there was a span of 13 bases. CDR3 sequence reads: CSAALKAHEQYF. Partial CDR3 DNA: TGCAGTGCTGCCCTGAAAGCCCACGAG.